These 30 T cell receptor beta chains share one sample of origin, sequenced in a study of OX40 agonist ivuxolimab in advanced cancers. Data came from immunoSEQ multiplex PCR; TCRdb stores just in-frame clones and leaves some out. The repertoire includes some 87,000 clones, over 75% of them detected once, and 0.6% to 0.9% sits in the top ten. Sequencing was performed on CD4+ or CD8+ T cells sorted from blood, taken in a trial of the OX40 agonist ivuxolimab. All receptors come from an adult with an advanced solid tumor such as melanoma, head and neck, liver or kidney cancer.

The chain combines TRBV27 with TRBJ2-3; D gene ambiguous. V shed 2 bases and J shed 5 bases, with 17 bases lying between them. Germline CDR1 MNHEY, CDR2 SMNVEV (reference sequence). This CDR3 has 16 amino acids. In DNA form, the CDR3 reads TGTGCCAGCAGTTTAAATGGGGAAGGGCATCAAGATACGCAGTATTTT. Its translation: CASSLNGEGHQDTQYF.

The CDR3 DNA is TGTGCCAGCAGCGTAAGGGACTACTCCTACAATGAGCAGTTCTTC. Translating it yields CASSVRDYSYNEQFF. The chain couples TRBV7-8 to TRBJ2-1; 7 positions match TRBD2. Per germline, CDR1 SGHVS and CDR2 FQNEAQ. The CDR3 has 15 residues. The junction had 4 bases not matched to a gene; V was cut back by 5 bases and J by 0 bases.

The genes are TRBV7-2 and TRBJ2-2; possible D gene TRBD2, 5 bases. Germline V CDR1 and CDR2: SGHTA, FQGNSA. The CDR3 is 15 residues long. The V gene lost 3 bases and the J gene lost 12 bases, with 20 bases spanning the gap. This CDR3 is CASSFPLDTSPKLFF. The CDR3 DNA follows: TGTGCCAGCAGCTTCCCACTAGACACATCCCCGAAGCTGTTTTTT. The entire variable domain, with the rest obtained from reference TRBV7-2 and TRBJ2-2, is as follows: GAGVSQSPSNKVTEKGKDVELRCDPISGHTALYWYRQSLGQGLEFLIYFQGNSAPDKSGLPSDRFSAERTGGSVSTLTIQRTQQEDSAVYLCASSFPLDTSPKLFFGEGSRLTVL.

The V call is TRBV6-6, the J call TRBJ2-1; D ambiguous. This CDR3 is 12 amino acids long. Germline V lookup: CDR1 MNHNY, CDR2 SVGAGI (reference sequence). The V end was cut by 1 base, the J end by 6 bases, with 4 bases between. This CDR3 is CASSYLTNEQFF. Here the CDR3 DNA reads TGTGCCAGCAGTTACTTGACCAATGAGCAGTTCTTC.

The chain combines TRBV5-6 with TRBJ2-1; D remains ambiguous. Trimming took 6 bases from V and 3 from J, leaving 10 bases between them. The CDR3 loop spans 13 amino acids. Germline loops: CDR1 SGHDT, CDR2 YYEEEE. In DNA form, the CDR3 reads TGTGCCAGCACTGCGGATTACTACAATGAGCAGTTCTTC. Protein product: CASTADYYNEQFF.

The chain couples TRBV19 to TRBJ1-5, with 11 positions matching TRBD1. Germline CDR1 is LNHDA and CDR2 is SQIVND (reference sequence). This CDR3 contains 15 residues. The V gene end was trimmed by 6 bases and the J gene end by 4 bases; junction bases not matched to a gene: 5. CDR3 amino acids: CASSRTGGLNQPQHF. Here the CDR3 DNA reads TGTGCCAGTAGCCGGACAGGGGGCCTGAATCAGCCCCAGCATTTT.

The gene calls are TRBV18 and TRBJ2-5; D not certain. Germline V gene sequence: CDR1 KGHSH, CDR2 LQKENI. The CDR3 loop spans 13 amino acids. The V and J ends lost 2 bases and 1 base respectively, with 5 bases between them. This CDR3 is CASSPAAQETQYF. Written as DNA, the CDR3 is TGTGCCAGCTCACCAGCTGCCCAAGAGACCCAGTACTTC.

The chain recombines TRBV30 with TRBJ2-4, with TRBD2 matching over 10 bases. Germline CDR1 reads GTSNPN; CDR2 reads SVGIG (reference sequence). V shed 2 bases and J 1 base; nucleotides not matched to a gene: 14. The CDR3 is made up of 19 amino acids. CDR3 sequence: CAWSTPRGSGGAAKNIQYF. The CDR3 region has the DNA TGTGCCTGGAGTACCCCCAGGGGGAGCGGGGGGGCCGCCAAAAACATTCAGTACTTC.

The chain employs TRBV27 and TRBJ2-7, with D possibly matching TRBD2 (6 bases). V lost 2 bases and J 6 bases, leaving 14 bases between the germline ends. The CDR3 runs 14 residues. CDR1 and CDR2 from the germline V gene are MNHEY and SMNVEV (reference sequence). The CDR3 DNA follows: TGTGCCAGCAGTTTAGGCACCCGGCGGGGCGAGCAGTACTTC. Translating gives CASSLGTRRGEQYF.

The CDR3: CASSSPTSGTGANVLTF. CDR3 nucleotide sequence: TGCGCCAGCAGCTCACCCACTAGCGGGACCGGGGCCAACGTCCTGACTTTC. The V gene is TRBV5-1, the J gene TRBJ2-6; 10 bases agree with TRBD2. This CDR3 comprises 17 residues. From germline, CDR1 is SGHRS and CDR2 YFSETQ. The V and J ends lost 3 bases and 4 bases, in that order; junction bases with no gene match: 7.

V usage is TRBV29-1 and J usage is TRBJ2-3; 14 bases are a match to TRBD2. Trimming cost V 5 bases and J 1 base; bases outside gene matches: 2. Germline V gene data show CDR1 as SQVTM and CDR2 as ANQGSEA. The CDR3 covers 15 residues. The CDR3 DNA reads TGCAGCGTTACGACTAGCGGGGGGGGCACAGATACGCAGTATTTT. It codes for CSVTTSGGGTDTQYF.

The chain carries TRBV2 and TRBJ2-3; TRBD2 might be the D (5 bases). Trimming removed 2 bases from V and 0 bases from J, with 24 bases in between. The CDR3 contains 20 residues. CDR1 and CDR2 from the germline V gene are SNHLY and FYNNEI. In DNA form, the CDR3 reads TGTGCCAGCAGTGAAAGTGCATACTGGGGAGAGAAGGGTAGCACAGATACGCAGTATTTT. Translation gives CASSESAYWGEKGSTDTQYF.

The V and J genes are TRBV6-1 and TRBJ2-7, with 8 bases aligning to TRBD1. Germline lookup yields CDR1 MNHNS and CDR2 SASEGT. The CDR3 loop spans 15 amino acids. Trimming removed 7 bases from V and 0 bases from J; junction bases left unmatched: 8. CDR3 region: CASTAGQGFSYEQYF. Written as DNA, the CDR3 is TGTGCCAGCACCGCCGGACAGGGCTTCTCCTACGAGCAGTACTTC.

The rearrangement uses TRBV6-1 and TRBJ2-3; no clear D. Looked up from germline, CDR1 is MNHNS and CDR2 is SASEGT. This CDR3 contains 11 residues. Trimming took off 6 bases at V and 5 bases at J, with 6 bases between the two ends. This CDR3 is CASREIDTQYF. CDR3 coding DNA: TGTGCCAGCAGAGAAATAGATACGCAGTATTTT.

This chain uses TRBV7-2 with TRBJ2-5; 13 nucleotides match TRBD2. Losses at the gene ends were 5 bases for V and 6 bases for J; bases not matched to a gene: 9. CDR3 size: 16 residues. Germline loops: CDR1 SGHTA, CDR2 FQGNSA. CDR3 amino acids: CASSPLGLAGQKTQYF. In DNA, the CDR3 is TGTGCCAGCAGCCCCTTGGGACTAGCGGGGCAAAAGACCCAGTACTTC.

The chain links TRBV6-1 to TRBJ2-5; maybe TRBD1 (5 bases). The CDR3 extends over 14 amino acids. Trimming pared 3 bases from V and 6 bases from J, leaving 14 bases between. CDR1 and CDR2 from the germline V gene are MNHNS and SASEGT. CDR3 loop: CASSEGPSLKTQYF. In DNA, the CDR3 is TGTGCCAGCAGTGAGGGGCCGTCACTGAAGACCCAGTACTTC.

The chain is built from TRBV30 and TRBJ1-6; a weak D match, TRBD1 (5 bases). V lost 2 bases, J lost 9 bases, and 14 bases lay in between. CDR3 length: 14 residues. Germline V gene data show CDR1 as GTSNPN and CDR2 as SVGIG (reference sequence). The CDR3 protein is CAWSPGLGVSPLHF. CDR3 coding DNA: TGTGCCTGGAGTCCAGGACTGGGGGTTTCACCCCTCCACTTT.

The V gene is TRBV5-1, the J gene TRBJ2-5; weak D call: TRBD1 (5 bases). The germline CDR1 and CDR2 sequences are SGHRS and YFSETQ. V shed 0 bases and J shed 4 bases, with 16 bases lying between them. The CDR3 is 16 amino acids. CDR3 in DNA: TGCGCCAGCAGCTTGGGACTGGGGCAGACACCAGAGACCCAGTACTTC. Translation gives CASSLGLGQTPETQYF.

The J gene is TRBJ1-1, the V gene TRBV5-1; D unclear. V was shortened by 4 bases and J by 0 bases, with 10 bases between the two germline ends. The CDR3 covers 14 residues. CDR1 is SGHRS and CDR2 is YFSETQ in the germline V gene. For the CDR3, the DNA is TGCGCCAGCAGCCCAAGTGCCATGAACACTGAAGCTTTCTTT. This translates into CASSPSAMNTEAFF.

This clone was recorded a few times. The gene calls are TRBV21-1 and TRBJ1-1. TRBV21-1 is a pseudogene locus. There are 16 residues in the CDR3. This CDR3 is CASSKTNSGPNTEAFF. The CDR3 DNA sequence: TGTGCCAGCAGCAAAACTAATTCCGGACCGAACACTGAAGCTTTCTTT.

The rearrangement uses TRBV7-9 and TRBJ1-1; D call uncertain. Deletions cut 5 bases from V and 1 base from J, with 11 bases between. The CDR3 consists of 14 residues. The germline V gene encodes CDR1 SEHNR and CDR2 FQNEAQ (reference sequence). For the CDR3, the DNA is TGTGCCAGCAGCCTATTCTCGGGGAACACTGAAGCTTTCTTT. Translated: CASSLFSGNTEAFF.

V and J are TRBV18 and TRBJ1-1; D not resolved. The CDR3 extends over 13 amino acids. The V end was cut by 6 bases, the J end by 2 bases, with 10 bases between. CDR1 is KGHSH, CDR2 LQKENI, per germline. CDR3 in DNA: TGTGCCAGCTCCCCGGGGATTAACACTGAAGCTTTCTTT. Its protein is CASSPGINTEAFF.

The V and J genes are TRBV11-2 and TRBJ1-1, with 9 nucleotides matching TRBD1. J gave up 11 bases and V 3 bases, and 4 bases lay outside the gene matches. The CDR3 spans 12 residues. The germline CDR1 and CDR2 sequences are SGHAT and FQNNGV. CDR3 residues: CASSFDRGGAFF. CDR3 DNA: TGTGCCAGCAGCTTCGACAGGGGGGGGGCTTTCTTT.

The rearrangement links TRBV6-1 to TRBJ1-3; D gene uncertain. The CDR3 covers 14 residues. CDR1 is MNHNS, CDR2 SASEGT, per germline. V dropped 7 bases and J dropped 1 base, with 11 bases sitting between them. This chain's CDR3 is CASKPQVSGNTIYF. The CDR3 bases are TGTGCCAGCAAACCTCAGGTGTCTGGAAACACCATATATTTT.

This chain uses TRBV6-6 with TRBJ2-7; no reliable D call. The CDR3 length is 13 residues. V shed 0 bases and J shed 4 bases, with 7 bases lying between them. Germline-derived CDR1 and CDR2 are MNHNY and SVGAGI (reference sequence). CDR3 sequence (DNA): TGTGCCAGCAGTTACTCCGGCCAGTACGAGCAGTACTTC. Translation: CASSYSGQYEQYF.

A single count supports this clone. The chain employs TRBV27 and TRBJ2-5, with D perhaps matching TRBD2 (6 bases). This CDR3 is built from 15 residues. Per germline, CDR1 MNHEY and CDR2 SMNVEV (reference sequence). The V end was cut by 5 bases, the J end by 1 base, with 14 bases between. The CDR3 DNA reads TGTGCCAGCAGTCGACTAGGAGGGAGCCAAGAGACCCAGTACTTC. It translates to CASSRLGGSQETQYF.

The rearrangement joins TRBV6-5 to TRBJ2-1; D possibly matches TRBD1 or TRBD2 (6 bases each). This CDR3 region has 16 residues. Trimming pared 0 bases from V and 8 bases from J, leaving 17 bases between. The V gene's germline CDR1 is MNHEY and CDR2 SVGAGI. CDR3 residues: CASSYSGTPRGDEQFF. The CDR3 bases are TGTGCCAGCAGTTACTCCGGGACTCCCAGGGGCGATGAGCAGTTCTTC.

V and J are TRBV10-3 and TRBJ1-2, with D perhaps matching TRBD1 (5 bases). Germline CDR1 and CDR2: ENHRY and SYGVKD. The length of the CDR3 is 16 residues. Trimming pared 2 bases from V and 3 bases from J, leaving 16 bases between. As DNA, the CDR3 is TGTGCCATCAGTGAGATCGGGCAGGGAGGGGACTATGGCTACACCTTC. It codes for CAISEIGQGGDYGYTF.

V and J are TRBV18 and TRBJ1-1, with 7 nucleotides matching TRBD1. The CDR3 is 13 amino acids. V was pared by 3 bases and J by 4 bases, with 2 bases of the junction left unmatched. Germline CDR1 is KGHSH and CDR2 is LQKENI. CDR3 DNA sequence: TGTGCCAGCTCACCTCCAGGGGGCACTGAAGCTTTCTTT. Translating it yields CASSPPGGTEAFF.

This sequence joins TRBV29-1 and TRBJ2-2, with D hard to call. CDR3 length equals 11 residues. Between the trimmed V and J ends, which lost 7 bases and 7 bases, there was a span of 10 bases. CDR1 and CDR2 (germline): SQVTM, ANQGSEA. The CDR3 spells CSAHHGGELFF. The CDR3 nucleotides read TGCAGCGCCCACCACGGCGGGGAGCTGTTTTTT.